The 5 T cell receptor beta chains presented below share a single source sample, sequenced in a study of CD8 T cells in ankylosing spondylitis. No antigen has been assigned to these receptors. Study findings and constraints: A TCR beta motif of fewer than ten highly homologous variants seemed to mark ankylosing spondylitis blood.

TCRdb processed the 5' RACE reads anew with MiXCR; each CDR3 protein has one entry. The data contain approximately 550,000 distinct CDR3 sequences, about 13% of them singletons. The sample comprised blood, either unsorted or a sorted T cell fraction (not recorded which). These receptor sequences come from a male donor with ankylosing spondylitis.

V gene TRBV12-3 or TRBV12-4 combines with J gene TRBJ2-4; a possible D gene is TRBD2 (6 bases). The CDR3 contains 16 residues. V was cut by 3 bases and J by 7 bases, with 19 bases left in between. The CDR3 DNA reads TGTGCCAGCAGTTTCCGGGGAGGCGCCGGCAGGAACATTCAGTACTTC. It is translated as CASSFRGGAGRNIQYF.

There are a few counts of this clonotype. This chain connects TRBV27 to TRBJ1-2; TRBD1 is a possible D gene (6 bases). CDR1 is MNHEY, CDR2 SMNVEV, per germline (reference sequence). CDR3 length equals 14 residues. V lost 5 bases, J lost 8 bases, and 18 bases lay in between. This CDR3 reads CASSPLTGMEGYTF. The CDR3 DNA sequence: TGTGCCAGCAGTCCCCTCACAGGGATGGAGGGCTACACCTTC.

The chain employs TRBV5-1 and TRBJ1-1; possibly TRBD1 for D (5 bases). Germline loops: CDR1 SGHRS, CDR2 YFSETQ. Trimming took off 4 bases at V and 1 base at J, with 17 bases between the two ends. CDR3 length equals 16 residues. The CDR3 here is CASSPRGGGWNTEAFF. DNA for the CDR3: TGCGCCAGCAGCCCTCGGGGGGGGGGTTGGAACACTGAAGCTTTCTTT. Using reference TRBV5-1 and TRBJ1-1 for the parts outside the CDR3, the full variable domain is KAGVTQTPRYLIKTRGQQVTLSCSPISGHRSVSWYQQTPGQGLQFLFEYFSETQRNKGNFPGRFSGRQFSNSRSEMNVSTLELGDSALYLCASSPRGGGWNTEAFFGQGTRLTVV.

This clonotype turned up a few times. The V and J genes are TRBV24-1 and TRBJ2-2, with D maybe TRBD2 (5 bases). The V end lost 4 bases, the J end lost 6 bases, and 8 bases lay between the germline ends. Germline V gives CDR1 KGHDR, CDR2 SFDVKD. The CDR3 runs 13 residues. The CDR3 protein is CATSDRAAGELFF. Here the CDR3 DNA reads TGTGCCACCAGTGACCGAGCGGCCGGGGAGCTGTTTTTT.

The chain employs TRBV11-2 and TRBJ2-6, with unresolved D. This CDR3 has 14 residues. V gave up 4 bases and J gave up 0 bases, with 4 bases separating them. Germline V gene lookup returns CDR1 SGHAT and CDR2 FQNNGV. As DNA, the CDR3 is TGTGCCAGCAGCTCTTACTCTGGGGCCAACGTCCTGACTTTC. This gives the protein CASSSYSGANVLTF.